Following are 15 T cell receptor beta chains from one sample sequenced in a study of shared clonotypes between healthy human individuals. TCRdb's table, derived via immunoSEQ multiplex PCR, lists solely in-frame clones and lacks some. The table shows hundreds of thousands of clones, with approximately 75% occurring only once. Sequenced material: memory CD4+ T cells sorted from blood. Subset reported: CD45RA-negative fraction. The receptors shown here come from a young woman in good health.

J is TRBJ2-5 and V is TRBV10-2; 7 positions match TRBD1. Germline lookup yields CDR1 WSHSY and CDR2 SAAADI. This CDR3 is built from 14 residues. J gave up 4 bases and V 6 bases, and 8 bases lay outside the gene matches. This chain's CDR3 is CASSRTGVGETQYF. CDR3 sequence (DNA): TGCGCCAGCAGCAGGACAGGAGTGGGAGAGACCCAGTACTTC.

The chain recombines TRBV30 with TRBJ2-5; D gene uncertain. The DNA end lines up better with TRBJ2-7; the J call may be wrong. There are 14 residues in the CDR3. Germline V CDR1 and CDR2: GTSNPN, SVGIG (reference sequence). The DNA for the CDR3 is TGTGCCTGGAGTCGCCGGCCAAGCTCAGACGAGCAGTACTTC. Translating it yields CAWSRRPSSDEQYF.

This clone was counted ten times or more. This chain joins TRBV6-5 and TRBJ1-1; D remains unclear. The CDR3 extends over 15 amino acids. Trimming cost V 2 bases and J 0 bases, with 10 bases left between them. CDR1 MNHEY and CDR2 SVGAGI come from the germline V gene. The chain's CDR3 is CASSYANTLNTEAFF. The CDR3 bases are TGTGCCAGCAGTTACGCGAATACCCTGAACACTGAAGCTTTCTTT.

This clone was recorded a few times. The chain recombines TRBV5-1 with TRBJ2-3; a possible D gene is TRBD1 (6 bases). The CDR3 contains 14 residues. Germline CDR1 and CDR2: SGHRS and YFSETQ. The V end lost 2 bases, the J end lost 9 bases, and 16 bases lay between the germline ends. The CDR3 DNA follows: TGCGCCAGCAGCTTCGGGAACACAGGGTACACGCAGTATTTT. Amino acids: CASSFGNTGYTQYF.

This clone was detected many times. Other nucleotide sequences in the sample specify the same CDR3. The chain employs TRBV4-1 and TRBJ2-1; 7 nucleotides line up with TRBD2. Germline V gives CDR1 MGHRA, CDR2 YSYEKL. The V gene end was trimmed by 0 bases and the J gene end by 7 bases; junction bases not matched to a gene: 12. This CDR3 comprises 17 residues. The CDR3 DNA is TGCGCCAGCAGCCAAGATCCAGGGCTAGCGGAGAGAAATGAGCAGTTCTTC. Translating it yields CASSQDPGLAERNEQFF.

The chain joins TRBV27 to TRBJ1-1; D is possibly TRBD1 (5 bases). This CDR3 region has 13 residues. The V and J ends lost 6 bases and 7 bases respectively, with 15 bases between them. CDR1 is MNHEY and CDR2 is SMNVEV in the germline V gene (reference sequence). The CDR3 loop is CASSRRWGGEAFF. CDR3 in DNA: TGTGCCAGCAGCCGCCGGTGGGGCGGTGAAGCTTTCTTT.

The V call is TRBV6-4, the J call TRBJ2-2, with a possible D match to TRBD2 (5 bases). Trimming shortened V by 8 bases and J by 5 bases, and 15 bases separated the two germline ends. The germline CDR1 and CDR2 sequences are MRHNA and SNTAGT. This CDR3 region has 14 residues. The CDR3 DNA sequence: TGTGCCAGCCAGCGGCGCCAAGGAACCGGGGAGCTGTTTTTT. Protein sequence: CASQRRQGTGELFF.

The gene calls are TRBV5-1 and TRBJ2-5; the match to TRBD1 covers 10 bases. CDR3 length: 15 amino acids. Germline values: CDR1 SGHRS, CDR2 YFSETQ. Germline trimming cut 4 bases from V and 4 bases from J; bases unmatched to any gene: 7. For the CDR3, the DNA is TGCGCCAGCAGCCACTCCTGGACAGGGGGAGAGACCCAGTACTTC. Amino acids: CASSHSWTGGETQYF.

The chain recombines TRBV7-2 with TRBJ2-7; the match to TRBD2 covers 8 bases. Germline V gene lookup returns CDR1 SGHTA and CDR2 FQGNSA. The V gene end was trimmed by 5 bases and the J gene end by 5 bases; junction bases not matched to a gene: 8. This CDR3 region has 14 residues. The CDR3 sequence: CASSMGLVIDEQYF. The CDR3 region has the DNA TGTGCCAGCAGCATGGGACTAGTCATAGACGAGCAGTACTTC. Full variable domain (outside the CDR3, taken from reference TRBV7-2 and TRBJ2-7): GAGVSQSPSNKVTEKGKDVELRCDPISGHTALYWYRQSLGQGLEFLIYFQGNSAPDKSGLPSDRFSAERTGGSVSTLTIQRTQQEDSAVYLCASSMGLVIDEQYFGPGTRLTVT.

The V call is TRBV27, the J call TRBJ1-1; tentative D call: TRBD1 (6 bases). The germline V and J ends were trimmed by 6 bases and 7 bases, with 24 bases remaining between them. The CDR3 runs to 16 residues. Germline lookup yields CDR1 MNHEY and CDR2 SMNVEV (reference sequence). CDR3 bases: TGTGCCAGCAGCCCTTGGGGGGGCGGCCTTAATGGTGAAGCTTTCTTT. Protein sequence: CASSPWGGGLNGEAFF.

In the case of this clone: This CDR3 is also generated by other DNA sequences in the sample. The chain uses TRBV18 and TRBJ2-1, with a tentative D call TRBD2 (6 bases). Trimming stripped 3 bases from V and 5 bases from J, with 8 bases between. The germline V gene has CDR1 KGHSH and CDR2 LQKENI. This CDR3 spans 13 amino acids. For the CDR3, the DNA is TGTGCCAGCTCACCCTTAGCGGACAATGAGCAGTTCTTC. Protein: CASSPLADNEQFF.

This chain's CDR3 is CASSWWGADTEAFF. The CDR3 nucleotides read TGTGCCAGCAGCTGGTGGGGGGCGGACACTGAAGCTTTCTTT. The V call is TRBV11-3, the J call TRBJ1-1; possibly TRBD1 for D (6 bases). The V gene's germline CDR1 is SGHNT and CDR2 YENEEA. The V end lost 4 bases, the J end lost 3 bases, and 12 bases lay between the germline ends. This CDR3 is 14 amino acids long.

About this clone itself: Other DNA sequences in this specimen translate into the identical CDR3. This chain connects TRBV5-4 to TRBJ2-3, with a tentative D call TRBD2 (6 bases). Germline V CDR1 and CDR2: SGHNT, YYREEE (reference sequence). CDR3 length equals 13 residues. Trimming pared 0 bases from V and 6 bases from J, leaving 8 bases between. CDR3 DNA: TGTGCCAGCAGCTTGGCTGGGGGGGATACGCAGTATTTT. It specifies CASSLAGGDTQYF. Combining the CDR3 with reference TRBV5-4 and TRBJ2-3 gives the whole variable domain ETGVTQSPTHLIKTRGQQVTLRCSSQSGHNTVSWYQQALGQGPQFIFQYYREEENGRGNFPPRFSGLQFPNYSSELNVNALELDDSALYLCASSLAGGDTQYFGPGTRLTVL.

This clone was detected only a few times. The rearrangement links TRBV19 to TRBJ1-2; D call uncertain. This CDR3 has 12 residues. Between the trimmed V and J ends, which lost 4 bases and 7 bases, there was a span of 10 bases. The germline V gene has CDR1 LNHDA and CDR2 SQIVND (reference sequence). CDR3 sequence (DNA): TGTGCCAGTAGTAGCCGTTTGAGTGGCTACACCTTC. Translating gives CASSSRLSGYTF.

This rearrangement joins TRBV7-6 to TRBJ2-1; TRBD2 agrees at 11 bases. Trimming took 5 bases from V and 6 from J; bases not matched to a gene: 12. CDR1 is SGHVS, CDR2 FNYEAQ, per germline. The CDR3 runs to 17 residues. The CDR3 loop reads CASSAGLAVPRANEQFF. The CDR3, as DNA: TGTGCCAGCAGCGCGGGACTAGCGGTCCCTAGGGCCAATGAGCAGTTCTTC.